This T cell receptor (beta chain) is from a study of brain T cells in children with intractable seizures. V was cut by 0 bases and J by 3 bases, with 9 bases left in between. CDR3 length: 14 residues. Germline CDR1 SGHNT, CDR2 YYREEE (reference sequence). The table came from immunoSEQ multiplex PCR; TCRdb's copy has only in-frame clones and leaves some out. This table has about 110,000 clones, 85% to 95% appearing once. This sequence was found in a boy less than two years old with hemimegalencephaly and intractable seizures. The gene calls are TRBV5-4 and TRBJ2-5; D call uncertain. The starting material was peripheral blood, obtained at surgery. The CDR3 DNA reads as TGTGCCAGCAGCTTGGGAAGTCCCAAAGAGACCCAGTACTTC. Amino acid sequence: CASSLGSPKETQYF.